The 20 T cell receptor beta chains given below trace back to one sample, sequenced in a study of CD8 T cells in ankylosing spondylitis. The study's findings and limits: Characteristic, it appeared, of ankylosing spondylitis blood was a TCR beta motif of several highly homologous variants.

Their antigen targets remain unknown. TCRdb analysed the 5' RACE reads with MiXCR anew, one entry per CDR3 protein. This sample has 500,000 or so distinct CDR3 sequences; approximately 5.3% occur once, and the top ten carry roughly 3.5%. Sequencing was performed on blood, either unsorted or a sorted T cell fraction (not recorded which). The receptors shown here come from a male donor with ankylosing spondylitis.

This clonotype was counted ten times or more. The J gene is TRBJ2-1, the V gene TRBV6-2 or TRBV6-3; possibly TRBD1 for D (6 bases). Germline CDR1 and CDR2: MNHEY and SVGEGT. Trimming took off 6 bases at V and 0 bases at J, with 12 bases between the two ends. The CDR3 runs 15 residues. CDR3 loop: CASRGDTSSYNEQFF. CDR3 nucleotides: TGTGCCAGCAGGGGGGACACCAGCTCCTACAATGAGCAGTTCTTC.

The chain combines TRBV5-1 with TRBJ2-1; D not resolved. Per the germline V gene, CDR1 is SGHRS and CDR2 is YFSETQ. The length of the CDR3 is 14 residues. Deletions cut 7 bases from V and 5 bases from J, with 16 bases between. CDR3: CASGKSTADNEQFF. DNA for the CDR3: TGCGCCAGCGGGAAATCGACCGCAGACAATGAGCAGTTCTTC.

The sample holds one count of this clonotype. V gene TRBV7-6 combines with J gene TRBJ2-5; D gene unclear. V was trimmed by 1 base and J by 2 bases, leaving 8 bases between them. The length of the CDR3 is 14 residues. Germline CDR1 reads SGHVS; CDR2 reads FNYEAQ. Here the CDR3 DNA reads TGTGCCAGCAGCTTAGTCGCGGAGCAAGAGACCCAGTACTTC. Its protein is CASSLVAEQETQYF. The full variable domain, completed using reference TRBV7-6 and TRBJ2-5, is GAGVSQSPRYKVTKRGQDVALRCDPISGHVSLYWYRQALGQGPEFLTYFNYEAQQDKSGLPNDRFSAERPEGSISTLTIQRTEQRDSAMYRCASSLVAEQETQYFGPGTRLLVL.

Many counts were recorded for this clonotype. The chain uses TRBV20-1 and TRBJ2-3; D is unclear. V was pared by 6 bases and J by 5 bases, with 15 bases between. CDR1 DFQATT and CDR2 SNEGSKA come from the germline V gene (reference sequence). The CDR3 covers 13 residues. CDR3 DNA sequence: TGCAGTGCCACCAGGAGAGGTATAGATACGCAGTATTTT. Protein sequence: CSATRRGIDTQYF.

The sample holds many counts of this clonotype. CDR3 sequence: CASSFLGRRSNQPQHF. As DNA, the CDR3 is TGTGCCAGCAGTTTCCTCGGACGGAGGAGCAATCAGCCCCAGCATTTT. V and J are TRBV28 and TRBJ1-5; D remains ambiguous. Germline V gene lookup returns CDR1 MDHEN and CDR2 SYDVKM. Trimming shortened V by 3 bases and J by 1 base, and 13 bases separated the two germline ends. CDR3 size: 16 residues.

The sample holds a few counts of this clonotype. The genes are TRBV28 and TRBJ2-7, with TRBD1 as a possible D gene (5 bases). Trimming took off 5 bases at V and 2 bases at J, with 19 bases between the two ends. There are 16 residues in the CDR3. The V gene's germline CDR1 is MDHEN and CDR2 SYDVKM. The CDR3 DNA sequence: TGTGCCAGCAGTGGGGTAAAGGGGCATACACCCTACGAGCAGTACTTC. This translates into CASSGVKGHTPYEQYF.

There are many counts of this clonotype. The chain employs TRBV6-1 and TRBJ2-7, with 11 bases fitting TRBD2. The CDR3 is 14 amino acids. CDR1 and CDR2 from the germline V gene are MNHNS and SASEGT. V was pared by 4 bases and J by 2 bases, with 1 base of the junction left unmatched. CDR3 DNA: TGTGCCAGCAGTGGACTAGCGGGGACCTACGAGCAGTACTTC. This encodes CASSGLAGTYEQYF.

The sample holds many counts of this clonotype. This chain joins TRBV6-1 and TRBJ1-4, with 9 bases fitting TRBD1. Germline V gives CDR1 MNHNS, CDR2 SASEGT. The CDR3 extends over 13 amino acids. V dropped 7 bases and J dropped 7; count of bases not matched to a gene: 4. CDR3 residues: CASTETGGEKLFF. The CDR3 DNA reads as TGTGCCAGCACAGAGACAGGGGGTGAAAAACTGTTTTTT.

This clonotype was seen ten or more times. The chain uses TRBV7-6 and TRBJ2-1, with D possibly matching TRBD1 (6 bases). Trimming removed 1 base at V and 11 bases at J, with 21 bases between. CDR3 length: 16 residues. Looked up from germline, CDR1 is SGHVS and CDR2 is FNYEAQ. The CDR3 loop reads CASSLGTGIKLKKQFF. DNA for the CDR3: TGTGCCAGCAGCTTAGGTACAGGGATAAAACTAAAAAAGCAGTTCTTC.

This clonotype was observed many times. The chain carries TRBV12-3 or TRBV12-4 and TRBJ1-2; D call uncertain. The length of the CDR3 is 14 residues. Trimming removed 2 bases at V and 0 bases at J, with 7 bases between. The CDR3 DNA is TGTGCCAGCAGTTTACTCGGGCCTAACTATGGCTACACCTTC. Its translation: CASSLLGPNYGYTF.

This clonotype was recorded at least ten times. The chain carries TRBV5-1 and TRBJ1-2; 7 nucleotides line up with TRBD1. CDR1 is SGHRS, CDR2 YFSETQ, per germline. CDR3 length: 13 amino acids. The trim removed 7 bases at V and 6 bases at J, leaving 9 bases unmatched. The CDR3 DNA reads TGCGCCAGCGGAGAGACAGGGTTGGATGGCTACACCTTC. Its protein is CASGETGLDGYTF.

The chain uses TRBV2 and TRBJ2-7; 7 nucleotides agree with TRBD2. Unmatched junction bases numbered 6, after V lost 4 bases and J lost 3 bases. The CDR3 loop spans 14 amino acids. The V gene's germline CDR1 is SNHLY and CDR2 FYNNEI. The CDR3 spells CASSGSGSYYEQYF. The CDR3 DNA follows: TGTGCCAGCAGTGGTAGCGGGTCTTACTACGAGCAGTACTTC.

This clonotype was observed at least ten times. This chain uses TRBV20-1 with TRBJ1-5; D not resolved. Deletions cut 1 base from V and 3 bases from J, with 7 bases between. Germline V gene sequence: CDR1 DFQATT, CDR2 SNEGSKA (reference sequence). CDR3 length equals 13 residues. The CDR3 here is CSARGSNNQPQHF. The CDR3 DNA reads as TGCAGTGCTAGAGGGTCCAACAATCAGCCCCAGCATTTT.

This clonotype was observed at least ten times. This chain connects TRBV5-6 to TRBJ2-1; TRBD2 agrees at 11 bases. Germline loops: CDR1 SGHDT, CDR2 YYEEEE. J lost 6 bases, V lost 1 base, and 3 bases had no gene match. CDR3 size: 15 residues. The CDR3 sequence: CASSLTLAGVNEQFF. The CDR3 DNA sequence: TGTGCCAGCAGCTTGACACTAGCGGGGGTCAATGAGCAGTTCTTC.

This clonotype showed up many times. The V gene is TRBV7-9, the J gene TRBJ1-6; D is undetermined. Trimming removed 5 bases from V and 11 bases from J, with 10 bases in between. The length of the CDR3 is 12 residues. Per germline, CDR1 SEHNR and CDR2 FQNEAQ (reference sequence). The CDR3 reads CASSLSGPPLHF. The CDR3 coding sequence is TGTGCCAGCAGCCTATCAGGACCACCCCTCCACTTT.

This clonotype was seen many times. CDR3 DNA sequence: TGTGCCAGCAGCGTACAACCCGGAAAAACTGAAGCTTTCTTT. Its protein product is CASSVQPGKTEAFF. V usage is TRBV9 and J usage is TRBJ1-1; D gene uncertain. Looked up from germline, CDR1 is SGDLS and CDR2 is YYNGEE. V was pared by 1 base and J by 5 bases, with 12 bases between. This CDR3 region has 14 residues.

This clonotype appeared many times. V is TRBV5-1 and J is TRBJ2-2, with TRBD2 identical over 11 bases. The CDR3 sequence is 14 residues long. V shed 3 bases and J 8 bases; nucleotides not matched to a gene: 3. In germline, CDR1 is SGHRS, CDR2 YFSETQ. The DNA of the CDR3 is TGCGCCAGCAGCTCGCTAGCGGGAGGAGGGGAGCTGTTTTTT. Translation: CASSSLAGGGELFF. The full variable domain, completed using reference TRBV5-1 and TRBJ2-2, is KAGVTQTPRYLIKTRGQQVTLSCSPISGHRSVSWYQQTPGQGLQFLFEYFSETQRNKGNFPGRFSGRQFSNSRSEMNVSTLELGDSALYLCASSSLAGGGELFFGEGSRLTVL.

This clonotype was observed at least ten times. V and J are TRBV6-2 or TRBV6-3 and TRBJ2-7; no clear D. The germline V gene encodes CDR1 MNHEY and CDR2 SVGEGT. CDR3 length equals 14 residues. The germline V and J ends were trimmed by 2 bases and 0 bases, with 8 bases remaining between them. The chain's CDR3 is CASSYQDFSYEQYF. In DNA form, the CDR3 reads TGTGCCAGCAGTTACCAAGACTTCTCCTACGAGCAGTACTTC.

The chain has TRBV9 and TRBJ2-2, with a tentative D call TRBD1 (8 bases). Germline lookup yields CDR1 SGDLS and CDR2 YYNGEE. V lost 0 bases to trimming and J lost 5 bases, with 17 bases between them. The CDR3 is 17 amino acids. The CDR3 DNA is TGTGCCAGCAGCGTAGGTGACGGACAGGGAGGGACCGGGGAGCTGTTTTTT. This encodes CASSVGDGQGGTGELFF.

This clonotype was seen at least ten times. The chain joins TRBV5-1 to TRBJ2-7, with D possibly being TRBD2 (8 bases). CDR1 is SGHRS and CDR2 is YFSETQ in the germline V gene. V was shortened by 3 bases and J by 5 bases, with 15 bases between the two germline ends. The CDR3 is 14 residues long. For the CDR3, the DNA is TGCGCCAGCAGCTCACAGGGGCGGGGGGACGAGCAGTACTTC. Amino acid sequence: CASSSQGRGDEQYF.